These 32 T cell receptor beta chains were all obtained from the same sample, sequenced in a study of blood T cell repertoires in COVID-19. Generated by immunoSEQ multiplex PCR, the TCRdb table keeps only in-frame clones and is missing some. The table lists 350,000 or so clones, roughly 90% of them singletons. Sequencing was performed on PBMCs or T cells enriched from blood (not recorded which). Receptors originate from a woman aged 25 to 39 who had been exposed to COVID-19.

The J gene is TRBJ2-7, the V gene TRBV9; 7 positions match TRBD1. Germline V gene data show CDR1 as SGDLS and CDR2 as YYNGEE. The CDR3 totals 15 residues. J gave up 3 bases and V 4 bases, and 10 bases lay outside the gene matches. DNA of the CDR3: TGTGCCAGCAGCCCGACGGGACAGCCCAGCTACGAGCAGTACTTC. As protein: CASSPTGQPSYEQYF.

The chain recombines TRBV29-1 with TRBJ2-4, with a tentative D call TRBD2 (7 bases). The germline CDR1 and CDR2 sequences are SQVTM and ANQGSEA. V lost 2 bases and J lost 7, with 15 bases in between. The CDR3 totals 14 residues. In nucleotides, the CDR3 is TGCAGCGTTGAAACCCAGGGAGGGGGGAACATTCAGTACTTC. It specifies CSVETQGGGNIQYF.

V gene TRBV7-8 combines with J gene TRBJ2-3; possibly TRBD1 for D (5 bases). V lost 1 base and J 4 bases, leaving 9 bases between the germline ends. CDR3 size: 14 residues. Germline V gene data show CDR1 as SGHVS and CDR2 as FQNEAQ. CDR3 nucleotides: TGTGCCAGCAGCTTAGGAACAGGCCCAGATACGCAGTATTTT. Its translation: CASSLGTGPDTQYF. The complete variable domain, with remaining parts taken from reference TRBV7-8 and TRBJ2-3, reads GAGVSQSPRYKVAKRGQDVALRCDPISGHVSLFWYQQALGQGPEFLTYFQNEAQLDKSGLPSDRFFAERPEGSVSTLKIQRTQQEDSAVYLCASSLGTGPDTQYFGPGTRLTVL.

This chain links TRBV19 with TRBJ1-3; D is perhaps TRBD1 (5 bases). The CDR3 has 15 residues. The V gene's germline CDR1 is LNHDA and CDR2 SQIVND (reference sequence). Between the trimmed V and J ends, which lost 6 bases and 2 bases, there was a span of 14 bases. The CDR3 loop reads CASRMPGTAGNTIYF. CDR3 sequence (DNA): TGTGCCAGTAGAATGCCCGGGACTGCTGGAAACACCATATATTTT.

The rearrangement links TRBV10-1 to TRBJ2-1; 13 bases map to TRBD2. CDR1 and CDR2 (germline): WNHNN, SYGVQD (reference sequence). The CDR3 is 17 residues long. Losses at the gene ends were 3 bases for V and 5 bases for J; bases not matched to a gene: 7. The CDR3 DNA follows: TGCGCCAGCAGTGACTCGAAGGGGACTAGCGGGAACAATGAGCAGTTCTTC. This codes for CASSDSKGTSGNNEQFF.

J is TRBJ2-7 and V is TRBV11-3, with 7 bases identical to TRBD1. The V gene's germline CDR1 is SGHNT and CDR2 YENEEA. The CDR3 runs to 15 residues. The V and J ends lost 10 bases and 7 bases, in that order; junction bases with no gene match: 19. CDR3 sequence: CATETTRQGTGEQYF. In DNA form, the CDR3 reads TGTGCCACCGAGACAACCAGACAGGGAACGGGGGAGCAGTACTTC.

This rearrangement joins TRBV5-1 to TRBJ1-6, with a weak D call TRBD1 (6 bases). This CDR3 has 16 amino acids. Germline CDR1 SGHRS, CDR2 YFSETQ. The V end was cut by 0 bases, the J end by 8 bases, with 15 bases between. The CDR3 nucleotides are TGCGCCAGCAGCTTGGATTCAGGGCAGGGGTATTCACCCCTCCACTTT. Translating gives CASSLDSGQGYSPLHF.

CDR3 sequence (DNA): TGTGCCAGTAGCCCATACAGGCGCGGGGAGCTGTTTTTT. Translating gives CASSPYRRGELFF. This rearrangement joins TRBV19 to TRBJ2-2; a possible D gene is TRBD1 (5 bases). The CDR3 consists of 13 residues. The germline V gene encodes CDR1 LNHDA and CDR2 SQIVND (reference sequence). Trimming removed 6 bases from V and 7 bases from J, with 12 bases in between.

The CDR3: CASSIPGTRGEKLFF. The DNA for the CDR3 is TGTGCCAGCAGCATCCCCGGGACCAGGGGTGAAAAACTGTTTTTT. V and J are TRBV7-9 and TRBJ1-4; D is perhaps TRBD1 (6 bases). Deletions cut 5 bases from V and 7 bases from J, with 17 bases between. The CDR3 has 15 residues. CDR1 and CDR2 from the germline V gene are SEHNR and FQNEAQ (reference sequence).

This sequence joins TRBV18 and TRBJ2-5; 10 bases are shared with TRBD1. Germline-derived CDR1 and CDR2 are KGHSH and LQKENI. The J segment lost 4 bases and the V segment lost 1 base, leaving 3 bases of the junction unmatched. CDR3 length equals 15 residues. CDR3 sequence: CASSPLGDRGETQYF. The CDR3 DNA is TGTGCCAGCTCACCACTTGGGGACAGGGGAGAGACCCAGTACTTC.

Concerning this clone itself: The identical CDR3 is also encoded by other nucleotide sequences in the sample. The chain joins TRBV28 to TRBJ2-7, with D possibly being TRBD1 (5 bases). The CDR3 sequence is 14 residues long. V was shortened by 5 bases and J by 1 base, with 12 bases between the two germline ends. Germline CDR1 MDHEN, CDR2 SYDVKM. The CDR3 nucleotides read TGTGCCAGCAGTCTCCCCGACAGTTCCTACGAGCAGTACTTC. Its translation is CASSLPDSSYEQYF.

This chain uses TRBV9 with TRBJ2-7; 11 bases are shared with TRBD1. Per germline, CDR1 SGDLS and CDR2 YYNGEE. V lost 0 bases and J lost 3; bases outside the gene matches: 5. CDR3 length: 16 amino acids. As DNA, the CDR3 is TGTGCCAGCAGCGTAGGATGGACAGGGGGCTACTACGAGCAGTACTTC. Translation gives CASSVGWTGGYYEQYF.

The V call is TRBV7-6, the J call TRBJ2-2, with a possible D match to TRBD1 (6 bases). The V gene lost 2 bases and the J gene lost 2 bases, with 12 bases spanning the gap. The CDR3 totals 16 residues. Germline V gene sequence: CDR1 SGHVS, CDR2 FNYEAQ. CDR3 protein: CASSLSGQLNTGELFF. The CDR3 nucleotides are TGTGCCAGCAGCTTAAGTGGACAGTTAAACACCGGGGAGCTGTTTTTT.

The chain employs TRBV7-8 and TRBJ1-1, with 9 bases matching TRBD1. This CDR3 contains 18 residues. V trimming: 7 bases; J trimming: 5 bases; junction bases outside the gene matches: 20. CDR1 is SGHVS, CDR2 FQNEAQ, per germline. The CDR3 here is CASTKGSGQGGARTEAFF. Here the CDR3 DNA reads TGTGCCAGCACTAAAGGGTCGGGACAGGGTGGTGCTAGGACTGAAGCTTTCTTT. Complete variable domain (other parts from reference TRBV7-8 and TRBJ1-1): GAGVSQSPRYKVAKRGQDVALRCDPISGHVSLFWYQQALGQGPEFLTYFQNEAQLDKSGLPSDRFFAERPEGSVSTLKIQRTQQEDSAVYLCASTKGSGQGGARTEAFFGQGTRLTVV.

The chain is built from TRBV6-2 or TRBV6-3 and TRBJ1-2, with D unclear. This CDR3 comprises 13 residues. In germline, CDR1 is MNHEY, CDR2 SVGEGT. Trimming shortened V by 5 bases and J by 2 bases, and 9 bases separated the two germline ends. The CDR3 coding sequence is TGTGCCAGCAGTCAGACGGAGAACTATGGCTACACCTTC. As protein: CASSQTENYGYTF.

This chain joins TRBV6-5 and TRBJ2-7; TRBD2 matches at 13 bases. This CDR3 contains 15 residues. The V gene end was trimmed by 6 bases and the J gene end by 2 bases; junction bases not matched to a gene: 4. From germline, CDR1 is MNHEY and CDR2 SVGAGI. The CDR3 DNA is TGTGCCAGCAGACTACTAGCGGGAGGGACCTACGAGCAGTACTTC. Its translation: CASRLLAGGTYEQYF.

The CDR3 nucleotides read TGTGCCAGCAGCCAAGGTCGGCGGATCTCTGGGGCCAACGTCCTGACTTTC. Its protein is CASSQGRRISGANVLTF. The chain recombines TRBV14 with TRBJ2-6; no definite D call. Germline V lookup: CDR1 SGHDN, CDR2 FVKESK. The CDR3 is 17 amino acids. The V end was cut by 1 base, the J end by 0 bases, with 10 bases between.

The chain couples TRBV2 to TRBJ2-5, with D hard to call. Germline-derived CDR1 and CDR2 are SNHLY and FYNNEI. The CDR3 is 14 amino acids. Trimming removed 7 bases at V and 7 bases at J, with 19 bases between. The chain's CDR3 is CASTMKLVLGTQYF. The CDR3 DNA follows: TGTGCCAGCACTATGAAACTGGTTCTCGGGACCCAGTACTTC.

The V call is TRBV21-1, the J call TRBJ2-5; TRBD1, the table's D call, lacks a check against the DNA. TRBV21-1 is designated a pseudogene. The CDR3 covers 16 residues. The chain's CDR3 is CASSVPGTESSETQYF. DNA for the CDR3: TGTGCCAGCAGCGTCCCCGGGACAGAGTCGTCAGAGACCCAGTACTTC.

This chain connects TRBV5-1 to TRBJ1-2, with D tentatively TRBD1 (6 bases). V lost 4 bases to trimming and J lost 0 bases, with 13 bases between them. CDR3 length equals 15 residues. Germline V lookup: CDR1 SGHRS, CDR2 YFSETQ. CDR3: CASSLGGMPNYGYTF. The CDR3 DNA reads TGCGCCAGCAGCCTTGGGGGCATGCCTAACTATGGCTACACCTTC.

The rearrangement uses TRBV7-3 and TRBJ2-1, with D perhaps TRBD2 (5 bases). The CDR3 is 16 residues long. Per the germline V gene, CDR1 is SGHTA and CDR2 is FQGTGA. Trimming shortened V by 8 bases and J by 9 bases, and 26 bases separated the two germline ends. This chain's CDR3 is CASGPVDSGWGSEQFF. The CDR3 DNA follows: TGTGCCAGCGGGCCTGTGGACTCCGGATGGGGTAGTGAGCAGTTCTTC.

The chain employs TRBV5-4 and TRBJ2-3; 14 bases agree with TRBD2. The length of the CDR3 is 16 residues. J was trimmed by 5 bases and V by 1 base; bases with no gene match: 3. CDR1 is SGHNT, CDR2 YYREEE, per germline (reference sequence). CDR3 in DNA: TGTGCCAGCAGCTTGCTCGGACTAGCGGGAGGAGATACGCAGTATTTT. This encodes CASSLLGLAGGDTQYF. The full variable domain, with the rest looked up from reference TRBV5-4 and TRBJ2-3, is ETGVTQSPTHLIKTRGQQVTLRCSSQSGHNTVSWYQQALGQGPQFIFQYYREEENGRGNFPPRFSGLQFPNYSSELNVNALELDDSALYLCASSLLGLAGGDTQYFGPGTRLTVL.

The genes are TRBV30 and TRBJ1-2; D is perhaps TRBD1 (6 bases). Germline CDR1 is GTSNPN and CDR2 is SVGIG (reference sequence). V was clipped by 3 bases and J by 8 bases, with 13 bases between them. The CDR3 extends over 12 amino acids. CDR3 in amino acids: CAWRWQGTGYTF. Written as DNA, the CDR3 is TGTGCCTGGAGATGGCAGGGGACCGGCTACACCTTC.

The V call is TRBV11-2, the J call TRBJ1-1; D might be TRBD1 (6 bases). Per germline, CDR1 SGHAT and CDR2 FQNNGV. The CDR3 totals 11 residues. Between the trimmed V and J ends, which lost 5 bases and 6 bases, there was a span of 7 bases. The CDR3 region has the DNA TGTGCCAGCAGCAGGGGGTCTGAAGCTTTCTTT. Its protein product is CASSRGSEAFF.

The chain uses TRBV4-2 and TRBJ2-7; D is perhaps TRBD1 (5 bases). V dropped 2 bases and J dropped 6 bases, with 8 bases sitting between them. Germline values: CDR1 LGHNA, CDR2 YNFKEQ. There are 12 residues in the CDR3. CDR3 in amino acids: CASSQRGLEQYF. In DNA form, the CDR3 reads TGTGCCAGCAGCCAAAGGGGCCTCGAGCAGTACTTC.

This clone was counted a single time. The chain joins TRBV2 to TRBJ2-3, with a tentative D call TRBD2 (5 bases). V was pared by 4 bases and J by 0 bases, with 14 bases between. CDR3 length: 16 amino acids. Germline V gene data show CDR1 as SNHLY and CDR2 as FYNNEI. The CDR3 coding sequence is TGTGCCAGCAGTGTAACCCGAGGGTCTAGCACAGATACGCAGTATTTT. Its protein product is CASSVTRGSSTDTQYF.

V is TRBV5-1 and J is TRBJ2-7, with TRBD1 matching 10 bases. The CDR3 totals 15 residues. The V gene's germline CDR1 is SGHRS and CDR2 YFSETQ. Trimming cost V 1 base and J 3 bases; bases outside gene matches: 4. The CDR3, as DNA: TGCGCCAGCAGCTTGCGACAGGGGGCGAGCTACGAGCAGTACTTC. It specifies CASSLRQGASYEQYF.

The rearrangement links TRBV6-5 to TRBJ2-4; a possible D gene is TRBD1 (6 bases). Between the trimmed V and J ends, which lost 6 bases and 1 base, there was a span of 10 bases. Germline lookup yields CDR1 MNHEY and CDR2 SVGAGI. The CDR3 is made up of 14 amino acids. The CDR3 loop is CASRAGAAKNIQYF. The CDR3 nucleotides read TGTGCCAGCAGGGCAGGGGCGGCCAAAAACATTCAGTACTTC.

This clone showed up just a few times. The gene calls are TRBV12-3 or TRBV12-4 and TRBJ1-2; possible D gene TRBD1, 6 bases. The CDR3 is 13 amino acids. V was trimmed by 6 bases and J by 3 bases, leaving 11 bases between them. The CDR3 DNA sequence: TGTGCCAGCAGCCAAGGGGGAGACTATGGCTACACCTTC. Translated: CASSQGGDYGYTF.

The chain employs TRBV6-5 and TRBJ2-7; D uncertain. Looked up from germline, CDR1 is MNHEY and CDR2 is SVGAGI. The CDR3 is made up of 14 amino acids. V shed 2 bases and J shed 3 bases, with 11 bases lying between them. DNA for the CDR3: TGTGCCAGCAGTTACCGACCTAGTATCTACGAGCAGTACTTC. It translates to CASSYRPSIYEQYF.

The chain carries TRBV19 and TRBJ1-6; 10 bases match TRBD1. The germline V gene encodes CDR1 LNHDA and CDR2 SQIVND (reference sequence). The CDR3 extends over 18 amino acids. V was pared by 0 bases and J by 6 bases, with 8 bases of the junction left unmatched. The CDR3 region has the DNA TGTGCCAGTAGTATAGAGAGGGGGGACAGGGGCCTTAATTCACCCCTCCACTTT. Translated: CASSIERGDRGLNSPLHF.

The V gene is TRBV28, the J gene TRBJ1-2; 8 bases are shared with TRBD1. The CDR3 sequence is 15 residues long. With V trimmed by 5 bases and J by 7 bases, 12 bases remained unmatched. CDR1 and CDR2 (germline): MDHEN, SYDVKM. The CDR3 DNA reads TGTGCCAGCAGTGCCAGTAGCAGGGGGCTAGGTGGCTACACCTTC. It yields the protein CASSASSRGLGGYTF.